A single sample gave rise to the 5 T cell receptor beta chains below, sequenced in a study of blood T cell repertoires in COVID-19. Produced via immunoSEQ multiplex PCR; TCRdb's table is partial and in-frame only. This table has about 280,000 clones, roughly 87% appearing once. Sequencing was carried out using PBMCs or T cells enriched from blood (not recorded which). Every receptor here comes from a woman in her 40s who had recovered from COVID-19.

The CDR3 nucleotides are TGTGCCAGCAGCCAAAACGAGGCTTACGAGCAGTACTTC. Protein sequence: CASSQNEAYEQYF. The gene calls are TRBV28 and TRBJ2-7, with D hard to call. Germline CDR1 is MDHEN and CDR2 is SYDVKM. With 6 bases removed from V and 4 bases from J, the gap between germline ends came to 13 bases. This CDR3 comprises 13 residues.

This chain connects TRBV6-5 to TRBJ1-6, with TRBD1 matching 7 bases. V lost 9 bases, J lost 4 bases, and 6 bases stayed unmatched. Germline loops: CDR1 MNHEY, CDR2 SVGAGI. This CDR3 spans 14 amino acids. DNA for the CDR3: TGTGCCAGTGCCGCGGGACAGTATAATTCACCCCTCCACTTT. Protein product: CASAAGQYNSPLHF.

The rearrangement links TRBV21-1 to TRBJ1-5. TRBV21-1 represents a pseudogene. The CDR3 runs to 15 residues. The CDR3 region has the DNA TGTGCCAGCAGCCACGAGGAAAATAGCAATCAGCCCCAGCATTTT. Protein sequence: CASSHEENSNQPQHF.

Comment on this clone: This specimen includes other DNA sequences encoding the same CDR3. The chain recombines TRBV18 with TRBJ2-5, with D possibly being TRBD1 (6 bases). The CDR3 covers 13 residues. In germline, CDR1 is KGHSH, CDR2 LQKENI. V was cut by 2 bases and J by 2 bases, with 6 bases left in between. The CDR3 bases are TGTGCCAGCTCACCAACAGGGCAAGAGACCCAGTACTTC. Protein: CASSPTGQETQYF.

The rearrangement joins TRBV4-1 to TRBJ2-7, with 7 bases fitting TRBD2. In germline, CDR1 is MGHRA, CDR2 YSYEKL. CDR3 length: 15 amino acids. J lost 0 bases, V lost 0 bases, and 2 bases had no gene match. The CDR3 loop is CASSQEGLGSYEQYF. The CDR3, as DNA: TGCGCCAGCAGCCAAGAAGGACTAGGCTCCTACGAGCAGTACTTC.